This TCR beta chain was obtained from a study of cytomegalovirus exposure and HLA in healthy donors. Study context: Researchers previously reported finding 90 million to 130 million unique TCR beta sequences from roughly 170 million T cells. Overall study findings and caveats: Roughly uniform sequencing depth across donors was assumed, possibly incorrectly. Later work associated roughly 17,000 TCR beta sequences with HLA alleles at 0.05 false discovery rate.

The PCR was carried out with 60 Vbeta primers and 13 Jbeta primers. This table comes from immunoSEQ multiplex PCR, and its TCRdb copy is limited to in-frame clones, with some not included. The top ten clones hold about 12% of a sample with 150,000 or so clones, about 80% of them seen once. As concerns this clone: Its antigen is undetermined. The same CDR3 can be traced to other DNA sequences in this sample.

V gave up 1 base and J gave up 1 base, with 11 bases separating them. Germline V gives CDR1 SGHTA, CDR2 FQGNSA. The CDR3 has 16 amino acids. This cohort consisted of healthy bone marrow donors. The chain carries TRBV7-2 and TRBJ2-1; the D gene is possibly TRBD2 (5 bases). The sequence derives from a man aged 35 to 55 in good health and CMV-seropositive. Sequencing was performed on PBMCs. In nucleotides, the CDR3 is TGTGCCAGCAGCTTAGTAGGGAGTGGGTCCTACAATGAGCAGTTCTTC. It is translated as CASSLVGSGSYNEQFF. The variable domain in full, completed from reference TRBV7-2 and TRBJ2-1, reads GAGVSQSPSNKVTEKGKDVELRCDPISGHTALYWYRQSLGQGLEFLIYFQGNSAPDKSGLPSDRFSAERTGGSVSTLTIQRTQQEDSAVYLCASSLVGSGSYNEQFFGPGTRLTVL.